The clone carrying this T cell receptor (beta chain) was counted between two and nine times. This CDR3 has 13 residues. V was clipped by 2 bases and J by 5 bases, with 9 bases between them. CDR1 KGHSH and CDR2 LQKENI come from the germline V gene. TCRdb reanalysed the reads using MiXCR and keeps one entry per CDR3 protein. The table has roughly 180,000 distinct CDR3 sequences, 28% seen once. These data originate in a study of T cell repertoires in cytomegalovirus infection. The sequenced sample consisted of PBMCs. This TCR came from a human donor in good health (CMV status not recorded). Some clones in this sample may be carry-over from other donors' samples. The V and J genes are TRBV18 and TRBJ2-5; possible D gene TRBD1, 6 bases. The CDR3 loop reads CASSPGGAETQYF. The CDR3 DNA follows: TGTGCCAGCTCACCAGGGGGCGCGGAGACCCAGTACTTC.